The 8 T cell receptor beta chains below come from one sample, sequenced in a study of blood T cell repertoires in COVID-19. Generated by immunoSEQ multiplex PCR, the TCRdb table keeps only in-frame clones and is missing some. This sample has around 200,000 clones, with approximately 90% found just once. The sample taken for sequencing was peripheral blood. The receptors come from a man at least 80 years old with acute or convalescent COVID-19.

The V gene is TRBV6-1, the J gene TRBJ2-2; 7 bases align to TRBD2. After removal of 3 bases from V and 3 bases from J, the junction contained 4 bases not matched to a gene. The CDR3 length is 15 residues. Germline V gene data show CDR1 as MNHNS and CDR2 as SASEGT. Here the CDR3 DNA reads TGTGCCAGCAGTGAGGGGGGGTTCTACACCGGGGAGCTGTTTTTT. Amino acid sequence: CASSEGGFYTGELFF.

The chain employs TRBV25-1 and TRBJ2-1; TRBD2 agrees at 7 bases. The CDR3 consists of 15 residues. Trimming cost V 6 bases and J 2 bases; bases outside gene matches: 7. Germline V lookup: CDR1 MGHDK, CDR2 SYGVNS. The DNA for the CDR3 is TGTGCCAGCAGCCGAGGACTAGGAACCTACAATGAGCAGTTCTTC. Protein product: CASSRGLGTYNEQFF.

The rearrangement joins TRBV4-2 to TRBJ2-1, with TRBD2 identical over 12 bases. The J segment lost 7 bases and the V segment lost 5 bases, leaving 18 bases of the junction unmatched. Germline CDR1 is LGHNA and CDR2 is YNFKEQ. This CDR3 region has 19 residues. The CDR3 region is CASSFRGLAGTTTGNEQFF. CDR3 coding DNA: TGTGCCAGCAGCTTTAGAGGACTAGCGGGAACTACTACGGGGAATGAGCAGTTCTTC.

Many counts were recorded for this clone. The rearrangement joins TRBV7-8 to TRBJ1-2, with a tentative D call TRBD1 (5 bases). The CDR3 runs to 13 residues. V was cut by 1 base and J by 10 bases, with 13 bases left in between. The germline gives CDR1 SGHVS, CDR2 FQNEAQ. CDR3 loop: CASSLGESGSYTF. The CDR3 DNA follows: TGTGCCAGCAGCTTAGGAGAGTCAGGGTCCTACACCTTC.

The rearrangement uses TRBV28 and TRBJ1-5, with D tentatively TRBD1 (5 bases). CDR1 and CDR2 from the germline V gene are MDHEN and SYDVKM. CDR3 length equals 15 residues. Between the trimmed V and J ends, which lost 5 bases and 0 bases, there was a span of 11 bases. The CDR3 protein is CASSPDSVSNQPQHF. Written as DNA, the CDR3 is TGTGCCAGCAGTCCAGACAGTGTTAGCAATCAGCCCCAGCATTTT.

The DNA of the CDR3 is TGTGCCAGCAGTTCGTGGACTAGCGAGGTGACCCAGTACTTC. Its translation: CASSSWTSEVTQYF. This chain joins TRBV28 and TRBJ2-5; TRBD2 matches 9 bases. V shed 4 bases and J 7 bases; nucleotides not matched to a gene: 7. The CDR3 spans 14 residues. Germline assignment: CDR1 MDHEN and CDR2 SYDVKM.

The gene calls are TRBV21-1 and TRBJ1-2. TRBV21-1 has pseudogene status. The CDR3 totals 14 residues. The CDR3 loop is CASSNGSGNYGYTF. The DNA for the CDR3 is TGTGCCAGCAGCAACGGATCCGGGAACTATGGCTACACCTTC.

V and J are TRBV21-1 and TRBJ2-3; the D call TRBD1 from the table was never checked on the DNA. TRBV21-1 constitutes a pseudogene. This CDR3 region has 14 residues. This CDR3 reads CASSRHSVTDTQYF. DNA of the CDR3: TGTGCCAGCAGCCGACACTCGGTCACAGATACGCAGTATTTT.